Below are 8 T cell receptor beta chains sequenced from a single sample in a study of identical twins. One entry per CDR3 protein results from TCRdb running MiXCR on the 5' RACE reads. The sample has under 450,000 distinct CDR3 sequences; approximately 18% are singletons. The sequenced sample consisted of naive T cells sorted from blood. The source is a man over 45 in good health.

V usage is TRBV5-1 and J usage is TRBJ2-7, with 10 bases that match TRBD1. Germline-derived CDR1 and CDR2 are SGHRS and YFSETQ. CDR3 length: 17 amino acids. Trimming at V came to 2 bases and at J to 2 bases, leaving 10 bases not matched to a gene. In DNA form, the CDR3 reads TGCGCCAGCAGCTTTACAGCTCCCGGGACAGGGGCCTACGAGCAGTACTTC. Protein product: CASSFTAPGTGAYEQYF.

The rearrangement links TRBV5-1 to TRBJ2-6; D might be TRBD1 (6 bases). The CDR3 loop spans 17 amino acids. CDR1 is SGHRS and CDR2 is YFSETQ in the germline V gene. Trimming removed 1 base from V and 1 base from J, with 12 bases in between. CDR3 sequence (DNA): TGCGCCAGCAGCTTGCCGGCCAGGGGATCTGGGGCCAACGTCCTGACTTTC. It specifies CASSLPARGSGANVLTF.

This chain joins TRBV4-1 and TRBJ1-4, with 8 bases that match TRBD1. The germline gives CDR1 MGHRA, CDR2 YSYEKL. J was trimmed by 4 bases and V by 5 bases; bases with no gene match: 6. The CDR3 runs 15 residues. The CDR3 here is CASSFQGAGNEKLFF. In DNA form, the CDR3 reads TGCGCCAGCAGCTTCCAGGGGGCGGGTAATGAAAAACTGTTTTTT.

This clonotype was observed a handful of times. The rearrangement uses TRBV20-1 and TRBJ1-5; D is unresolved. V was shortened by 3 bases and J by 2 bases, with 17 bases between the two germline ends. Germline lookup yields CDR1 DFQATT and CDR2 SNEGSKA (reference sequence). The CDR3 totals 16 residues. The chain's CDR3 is CSASTNVDMGNQPQHF. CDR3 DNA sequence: TGCAGTGCTAGTACGAATGTCGATATGGGCAATCAGCCCCAGCATTTT.

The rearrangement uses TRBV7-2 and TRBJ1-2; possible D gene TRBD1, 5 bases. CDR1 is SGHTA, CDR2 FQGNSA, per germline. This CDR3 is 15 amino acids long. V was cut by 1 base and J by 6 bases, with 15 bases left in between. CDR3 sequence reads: CASSLGGAGINGYTF. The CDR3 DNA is TGTGCCAGCAGCTTAGGAGGGGCAGGGATAAATGGCTACACCTTC.

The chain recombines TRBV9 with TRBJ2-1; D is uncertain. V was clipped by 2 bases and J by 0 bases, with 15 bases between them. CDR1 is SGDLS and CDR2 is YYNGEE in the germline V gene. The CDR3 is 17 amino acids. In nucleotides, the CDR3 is TGTGCCAGCAGCGTCTCTCTAGTGGCTGCCTCCTACAATGAGCAGTTCTTC. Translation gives CASSVSLVAASYNEQFF.

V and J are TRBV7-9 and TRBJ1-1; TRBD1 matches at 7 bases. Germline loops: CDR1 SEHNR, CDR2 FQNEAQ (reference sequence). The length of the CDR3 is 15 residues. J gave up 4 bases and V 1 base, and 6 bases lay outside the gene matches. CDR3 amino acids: CASSLEGGAGTEAFF. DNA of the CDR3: TGTGCCAGCAGCTTAGAAGGGGGCGCGGGCACTGAAGCTTTCTTT.

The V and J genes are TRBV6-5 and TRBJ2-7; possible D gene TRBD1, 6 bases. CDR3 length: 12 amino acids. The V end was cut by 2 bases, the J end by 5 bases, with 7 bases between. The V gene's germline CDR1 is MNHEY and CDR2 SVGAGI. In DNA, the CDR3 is TGTGCCAGCAGTTACGGGACAAACGAGCAGTACTTC. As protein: CASSYGTNEQYF.